This T cell receptor beta chain was observed in a study of cytomegalovirus exposure and HLA in healthy donors. The PCR ran on 60 Vbeta and 13 Jbeta primers. Some clones are missing from TCRdb's copy, which holds only in-frame ones; the method was immunoSEQ multiplex PCR. The profile covers 170,000 or so clones, with 80% to 90% appearing a single time and under 7.5% taken by the ten largest. Trimming cost V 6 bases and J 0 bases, with 8 bases left between them. The germline gives CDR1 MNHEY, CDR2 SMNVEV (reference sequence). The length of the CDR3 is 13 residues. On this clone: Antigen: not known. Other nucleotide sequences in the sample specify the same CDR3.

Study-level findings and limits: The number of N-insertions in an Asian-associated ancestry cluster was reportedly below the roughly 670-donor mean in a later analysis.

This chain uses TRBV27 with TRBJ1-1; TRBD1 might be the D (5 bases). Sequenced material: PBMCs. The source is a man in his fifties in good health and CMV-seropositive. The CDR3 protein is CASRDNLNTEAFF. CDR3 DNA sequence: TGTGCCAGCAGGGACAACTTGAACACTGAAGCTTTCTTT.